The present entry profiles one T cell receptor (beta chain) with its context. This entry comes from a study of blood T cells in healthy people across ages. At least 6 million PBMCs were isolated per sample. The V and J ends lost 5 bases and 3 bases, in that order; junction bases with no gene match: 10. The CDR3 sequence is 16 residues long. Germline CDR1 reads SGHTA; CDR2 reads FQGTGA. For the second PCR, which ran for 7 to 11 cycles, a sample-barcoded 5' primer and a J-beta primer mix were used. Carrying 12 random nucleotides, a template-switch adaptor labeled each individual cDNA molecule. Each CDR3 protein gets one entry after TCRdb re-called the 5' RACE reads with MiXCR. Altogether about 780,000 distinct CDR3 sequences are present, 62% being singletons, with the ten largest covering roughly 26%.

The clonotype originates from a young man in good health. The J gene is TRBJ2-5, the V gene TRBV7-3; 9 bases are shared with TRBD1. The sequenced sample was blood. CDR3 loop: CASSPTPRDREETQYF. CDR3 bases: TGTGCCAGCAGCCCCACTCCCCGGGACAGGGAAGAGACCCAGTACTTC. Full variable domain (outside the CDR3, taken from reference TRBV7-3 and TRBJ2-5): GAGVSQTPSNKVTEKGKYVELRCDPISGHTALYWYRQSLGQGPEFLIYFQGTGAADDSGLPNDRFFAVRPEGSVSTLKIQRTERGDSAVYLCASSPTPRDREETQYFGPGTRLLVL.